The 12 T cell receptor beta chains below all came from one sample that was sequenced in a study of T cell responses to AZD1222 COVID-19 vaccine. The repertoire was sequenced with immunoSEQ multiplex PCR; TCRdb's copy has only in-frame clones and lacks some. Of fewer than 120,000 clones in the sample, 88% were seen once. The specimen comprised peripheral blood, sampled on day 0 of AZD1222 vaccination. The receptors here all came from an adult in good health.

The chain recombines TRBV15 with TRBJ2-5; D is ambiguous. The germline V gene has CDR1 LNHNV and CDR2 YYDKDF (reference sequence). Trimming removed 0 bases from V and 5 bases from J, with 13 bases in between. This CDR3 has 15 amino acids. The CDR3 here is CATSRDRNSWETQYF. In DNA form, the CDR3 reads TGTGCCACCAGCAGAGATAGAAATAGCTGGGAGACCCAGTACTTC.

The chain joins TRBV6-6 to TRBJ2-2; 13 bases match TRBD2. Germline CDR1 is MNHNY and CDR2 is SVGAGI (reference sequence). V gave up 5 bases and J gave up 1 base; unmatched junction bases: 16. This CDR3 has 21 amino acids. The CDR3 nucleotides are TGTGCCAGCAGTCCCCGACCCCCTACTAGCGGGAGGGCCCGGAACACCGGGGAGCTGTTTTTT. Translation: CASSPRPPTSGRARNTGELFF.

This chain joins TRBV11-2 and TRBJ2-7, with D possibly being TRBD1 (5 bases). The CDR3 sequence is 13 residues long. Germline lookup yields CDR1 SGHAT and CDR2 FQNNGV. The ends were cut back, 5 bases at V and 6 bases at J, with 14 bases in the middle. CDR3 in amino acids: CASSPLTGAEQYF. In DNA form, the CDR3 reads TGTGCCAGCAGCCCACTTACAGGCGCCGAGCAGTACTTC.

CDR3: CASRTTGENTEAFF. CDR3 in DNA: TGTGCCAGCAGGACGACAGGGGAAAACACTGAAGCTTTCTTT. The rearrangement joins TRBV5-7 to TRBJ1-1; 8 bases map to TRBD1. Being an ORF, TRBV5-7 has a function that is uncertain. The V segment lost 5 bases and the J segment 2 bases; nucleotides outside the gene matches: 5. The CDR3 covers 14 residues.

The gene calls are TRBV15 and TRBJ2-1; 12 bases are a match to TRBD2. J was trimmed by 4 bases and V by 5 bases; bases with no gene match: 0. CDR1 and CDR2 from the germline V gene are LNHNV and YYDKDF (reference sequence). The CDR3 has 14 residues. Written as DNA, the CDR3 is TGTGCCACCAGCCTAGCGGGGGGGTACAATGAGCAGTTCTTC. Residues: CATSLAGGYNEQFF.

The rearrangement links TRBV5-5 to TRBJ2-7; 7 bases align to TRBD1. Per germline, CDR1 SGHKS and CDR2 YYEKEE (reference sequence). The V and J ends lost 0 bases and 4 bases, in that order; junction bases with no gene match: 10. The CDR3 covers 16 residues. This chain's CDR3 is CASSLGGRQGTYEQYF. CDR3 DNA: TGTGCCAGCAGCTTGGGGGGGCGACAGGGAACTTACGAGCAGTACTTC.

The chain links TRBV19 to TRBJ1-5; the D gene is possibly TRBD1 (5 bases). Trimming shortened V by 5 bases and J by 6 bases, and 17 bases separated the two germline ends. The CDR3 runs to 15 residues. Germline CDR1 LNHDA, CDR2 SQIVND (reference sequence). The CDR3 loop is CASSLRRGSGQPQHF. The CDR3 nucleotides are TGTGCCAGTAGTCTCCGTCGGGGGTCGGGTCAGCCCCAGCATTTT.

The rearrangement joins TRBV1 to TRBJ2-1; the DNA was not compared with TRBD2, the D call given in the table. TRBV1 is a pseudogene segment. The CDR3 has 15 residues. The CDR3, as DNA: TGCACCAGCAGCCGAGGCGTCCCCTATTACAATGAGCAGTTCTTC. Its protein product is CTSSRGVPYYNEQFF.

CDR3 coding DNA: TGTGCCAGCAGCCAGCTCGGGGGCTACGAGCAGTACTTC. As protein: CASSQLGGYEQYF. This rearrangement joins TRBV13 to TRBJ2-7; D might be TRBD2 (6 bases). The CDR3 contains 13 residues. The germline V gene has CDR1 PRHDT and CDR2 FYEKMQ (reference sequence). Trimming took 5 bases from V and 3 from J, leaving 11 bases between them.

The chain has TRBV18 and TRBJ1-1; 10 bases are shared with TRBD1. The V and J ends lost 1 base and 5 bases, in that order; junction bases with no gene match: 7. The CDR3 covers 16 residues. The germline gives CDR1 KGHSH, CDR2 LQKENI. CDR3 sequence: CASSPRMGQGRTEAFF. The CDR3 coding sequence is TGTGCCAGCTCACCACGAATGGGACAGGGGAGGACTGAAGCTTTCTTT.

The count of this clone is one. As DNA, the CDR3 is TGTGCCATCAGTGAGTCGGAAACTCCATGGACTAGCGGGGGCTTACTCCTGAACACAGATACGCAGTATTTT. Amino acid sequence: CAISESETPWTSGGLLLNTDTQYF. V usage is TRBV10-3 and J usage is TRBJ2-3; 13 bases are shared with TRBD2. CDR1 ENHRY and CDR2 SYGVKD come from the germline V gene. J gave up 2 bases and V 0 bases, and 23 bases lay outside the gene matches. This CDR3 spans 24 amino acids.

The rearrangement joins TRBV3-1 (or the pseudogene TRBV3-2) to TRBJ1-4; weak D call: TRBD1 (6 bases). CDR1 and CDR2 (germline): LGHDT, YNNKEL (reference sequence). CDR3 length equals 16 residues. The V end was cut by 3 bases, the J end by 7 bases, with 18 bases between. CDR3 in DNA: TGTGCCAGCAGCCATACGAGCGCCAGGGGCGCTGAAAAACTGTTTTTT. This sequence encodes CASSHTSARGAEKLFF.